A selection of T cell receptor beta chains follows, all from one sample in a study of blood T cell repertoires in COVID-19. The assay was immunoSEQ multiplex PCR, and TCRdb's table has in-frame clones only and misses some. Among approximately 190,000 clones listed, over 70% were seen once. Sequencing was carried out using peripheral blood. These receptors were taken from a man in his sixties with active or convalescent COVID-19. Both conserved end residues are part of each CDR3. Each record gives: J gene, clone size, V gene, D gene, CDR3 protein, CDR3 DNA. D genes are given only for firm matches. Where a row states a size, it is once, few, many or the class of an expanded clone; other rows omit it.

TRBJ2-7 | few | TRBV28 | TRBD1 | CASSTTGVRIYEQYF | TGTGCCAGCAGCACGACAGGGGTACGAATCTACGAGCAGTACTTC
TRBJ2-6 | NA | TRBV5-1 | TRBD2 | CASSLAGGRSGANVLTF | TGCGCCAGCAGCTTGGCGGGGGGGCGAAGTGGGGCCAACGTCCTGACTTTC
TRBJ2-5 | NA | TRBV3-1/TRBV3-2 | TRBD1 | CASSQDNSPDRGETQYF | TGTGCCAGCAGCCAAGATAATTCGCCGGACAGGGGAGAGACCCAGTACTTC
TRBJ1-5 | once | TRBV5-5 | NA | CASSFGSELNQPQHF | TGTGCCAGCAGCTTCGGTTCGGAGCTCAATCAGCCCCAGCATTTT
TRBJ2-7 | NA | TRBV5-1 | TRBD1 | CASSLEPGQLYEQYF | TGCGCCAGCAGCCTCGAACCGGGACAGCTCTACGAGCAGTACTTC
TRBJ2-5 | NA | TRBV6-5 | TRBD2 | CASRTGLAGSETQYF | TGTGCCAGCAGGACCGGACTAGCGGGAAGCGAGACCCAGTACTTC
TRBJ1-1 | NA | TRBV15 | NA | CATYTRLGMNTEAFF | TGTGCCACCTATACAAGGCTAGGCATGAACACTGAAGCTTTCTTT
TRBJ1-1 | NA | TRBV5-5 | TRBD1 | CASSFSTGDTEAFF | TGTGCCAGCAGCTTTTCGACAGGGGACACTGAAGCTTTCTTT
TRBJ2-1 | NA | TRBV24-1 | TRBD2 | CATRTSGGSGNEQFF | TGTGCCACAAGGACTAGCGGGGGTTCTGGGAATGAGCAGTTCTTC
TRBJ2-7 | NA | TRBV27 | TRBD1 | CASSLKGQGKGEQYF | TGTGCCAGCAGTTTAAAAGGACAGGGTAAAGGCGAGCAGTACTTC
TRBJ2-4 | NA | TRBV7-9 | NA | CASSLEDSFDIQYF | TGTGCCAGCAGCTTAGAGGACAGTTTCGACATTCAGTACTTC
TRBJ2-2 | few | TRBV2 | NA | CASSPQGTNTGELFF | TGTGCCAGCAGTCCGCAGGGGACGAACACCGGGGAGCTGTTTTTT
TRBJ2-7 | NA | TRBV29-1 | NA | CSVLQDSYEQYF | TGCAGCGTCCTACAGGACTCCTACGAGCAGTACTTC
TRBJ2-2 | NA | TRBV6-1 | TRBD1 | CASSETGQFIGELFF | TGTGCCAGCAGTGAAACGGGACAGTTTATAGGGGAGCTGTTTTTT
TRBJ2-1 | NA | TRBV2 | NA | CASSFAGMNNEQFF | TGTGCCAGCAGTTTCGCAGGGATGAACAATGAGCAGTTCTTC
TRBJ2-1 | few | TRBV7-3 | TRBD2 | CASSPSSGRHNEQFF | TGTGCCAGCAGCCCTTCTAGCGGGCGGCACAATGAGCAGTTCTTC
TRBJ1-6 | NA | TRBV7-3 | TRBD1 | CASSPTGEGSPLHF | TGTGCCAGCAGCCCGACAGGGGAGGGTTCACCCCTCCACTTT
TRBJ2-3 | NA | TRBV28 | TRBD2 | CASSWGGRTNTQYF | TGTGCCAGCAGCTGGGGCGGGAGGACTAATACGCAGTATTTT
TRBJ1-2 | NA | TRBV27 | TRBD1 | CASSFTSGGVYGYTF | TGTGCCAGCAGTTTCACCTCAGGGGGCGTCTACGGCTACACCTTC
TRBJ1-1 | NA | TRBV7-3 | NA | CASSPEGGGTEAFF | TGTGCCAGCAGCCCCGAAGGGGGGGGCACTGAAGCTTTCTTT
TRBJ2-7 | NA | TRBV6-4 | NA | CASVPLGQYF | TGTGCCAGCGTCCCCCTAGGGCAGTACTTC
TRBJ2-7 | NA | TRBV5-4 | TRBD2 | CASRRGAGEAYEQYF | TGTGCCAGCAGGCGTGGAGCGGGAGAAGCCTACGAGCAGTACTTC
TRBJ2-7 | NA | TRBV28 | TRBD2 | CASSSGLADYEQYF | TGTGCCAGCAGTTCAGGACTAGCGGACTACGAGCAGTACTTC
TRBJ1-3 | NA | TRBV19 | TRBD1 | CASSTRMDRGNTIYF | TGTGCCAGTAGTACGCGAATGGACAGGGGAAACACCATATATTTT
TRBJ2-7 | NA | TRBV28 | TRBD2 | CASSPQMWGGEQYF | TGTGCCAGCAGTCCGCAGATGTGGGGGGGGGAGCAGTACTTC
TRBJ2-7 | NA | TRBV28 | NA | CASRTFRGSYEQYF | TGTGCCAGCAGGACCTTCAGGGGTTCCTACGAGCAGTACTTC
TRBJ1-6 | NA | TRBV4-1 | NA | CASSQGQGRSPLHF | TGCGCCAGCAGCCAAGGGCAGGGTCGATCACCCCTCCACTTT
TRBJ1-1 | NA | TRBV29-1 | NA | CSVEVAGTEAFF | TGCAGCGTTGAAGTAGCGGGGACTGAAGCTTTCTTT
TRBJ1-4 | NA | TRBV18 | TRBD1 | CASSADRGEKLFF | TGTGCCAGCTCAGCGGACAGGGGTGAAAAACTGTTTTTT
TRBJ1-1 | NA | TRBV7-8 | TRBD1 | CASSLQGDGTEAFF | TGTGCCAGCAGCTTACAGGGGGACGGCACTGAAGCTTTCTTT
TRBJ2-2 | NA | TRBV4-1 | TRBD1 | CASSQIPTGANTGELFF | TGCGCCAGCAGCCAAATACCGACAGGGGCAAACACCGGGGAGCTGTTTTTT
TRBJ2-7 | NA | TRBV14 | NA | CASSHTYEQYF | TGTGCCAGCAGCCATACCTACGAGCAGTACTTC
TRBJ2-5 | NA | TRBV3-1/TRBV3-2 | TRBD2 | CASSHSSGGGRETQYF | TGTGCCAGCAGCCACTCTAGCGGGGGAGGGAGAGAGACCCAGTACTTC
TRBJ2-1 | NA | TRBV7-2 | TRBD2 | CASSLRRAGGPGEQFF | TGTGCCAGCAGCCTCCGCCGGGCGGGAGGGCCCGGGGAGCAGTTCTTC
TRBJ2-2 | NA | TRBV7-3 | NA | CASSGRQAGVPGELFF | TGTGCCAGCAGCGGACGACAGGCTGGAGTCCCCGGGGAGCTGTTTTTT
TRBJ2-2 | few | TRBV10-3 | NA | CAISGQRDAITGELFF | TGTGCCATCAGCGGACAGAGGGACGCGATCACCGGGGAGCTGTTTTTT
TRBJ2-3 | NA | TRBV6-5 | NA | CASSYEAYTDTQYF | TGTGCCAGCAGTTACGAGGCATACACAGATACGCAGTATTTT
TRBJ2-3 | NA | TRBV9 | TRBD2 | CASSPTSSGSTDTQYF | TGTGCCAGCAGCCCGACTAGCTCAGGGAGCACAGATACGCAGTATTTT
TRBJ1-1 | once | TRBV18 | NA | CASSPETGFAEAFF | TGTGCCAGCTCACCCGAAACAGGGTTCGCTGAAGCTTTCTTT
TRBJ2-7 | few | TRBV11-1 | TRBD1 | CASSRGQVEIYEQYF | TGTGCCAGCAGCCGGGGACAGGTGGAAATCTACGAGCAGTACTTC
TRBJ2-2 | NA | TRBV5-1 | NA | CASSSSNTGELFF | TGCGCCAGCAGCTCCTCGAACACCGGGGAGCTGTTTTTT
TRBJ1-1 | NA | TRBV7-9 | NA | CASSFQGFWAFF | TGTGCCAGCAGCTTCCAGGGCTTTTGGGCTTTCTTT
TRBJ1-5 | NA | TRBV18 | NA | CASSLEASNQPQHF | TGTGCCAGCTCACTGGAGGCCTCCAACCAGCCCCAGCATTTT
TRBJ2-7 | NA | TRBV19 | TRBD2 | CASSPWLSGRNDEQYF | TGTGCCAGTAGTCCCTGGCTGAGCGGGAGAAACGACGAGCAGTACTTC
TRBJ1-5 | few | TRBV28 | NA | CAIRAGNQPQHF | TGTGCCATCCGCGCGGGCAATCAGCCCCAGCATTTT
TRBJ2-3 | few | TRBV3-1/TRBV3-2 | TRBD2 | CASSQDRVAGGTQYF | TGTGCCAGCAGCCAAGATCGGGTAGCGGGAGGTACGCAGTATTTT
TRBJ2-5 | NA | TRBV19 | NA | CASSINYPQETQYF | TGTGCCAGTAGTATTAACTACCCGCAAGAGACCCAGTACTTC
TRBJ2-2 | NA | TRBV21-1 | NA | CASSKDSSTGELFF | TGTGCCAGCAGCAAAGACAGTAGCACCGGGGAGCTGTTTTTT
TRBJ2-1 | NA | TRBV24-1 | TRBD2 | CATSDWTSGSYNEQFF | TGTGCCACCAGTGATTGGACTAGCGGGAGTTACAATGAGCAGTTCTTC
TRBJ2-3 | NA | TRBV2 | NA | CASSGYRSDTQYF | TGTGCCAGCAGTGGATACAGATCAGATACGCAGTATTTT
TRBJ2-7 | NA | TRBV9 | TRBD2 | CASSVAAGGGYEQYF | TGTGCCAGCAGCGTAGCCGCTGGCGGGGGGTACGAGCAGTACTTC
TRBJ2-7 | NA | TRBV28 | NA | CASTLTGGGYEQYF | TGTGCCAGCACCCTAACAGGTGGCGGTTACGAGCAGTACTTC
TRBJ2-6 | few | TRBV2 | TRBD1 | CASSDRGIGANVLTF | TGTGCCAGCAGTGACAGGGGGATTGGGGCCAACGTCCTGACTTTC
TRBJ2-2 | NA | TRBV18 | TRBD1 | CASSRDRNTGELFF | TGTGCCAGCTCACGGGACAGGAACACCGGGGAGCTGTTTTTT
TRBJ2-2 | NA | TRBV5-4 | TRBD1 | CASSLGSRDRNGELFF | TGTGCCAGCAGCTTGGGGTCGAGGGACAGGAACGGGGAGCTGTTTTTT